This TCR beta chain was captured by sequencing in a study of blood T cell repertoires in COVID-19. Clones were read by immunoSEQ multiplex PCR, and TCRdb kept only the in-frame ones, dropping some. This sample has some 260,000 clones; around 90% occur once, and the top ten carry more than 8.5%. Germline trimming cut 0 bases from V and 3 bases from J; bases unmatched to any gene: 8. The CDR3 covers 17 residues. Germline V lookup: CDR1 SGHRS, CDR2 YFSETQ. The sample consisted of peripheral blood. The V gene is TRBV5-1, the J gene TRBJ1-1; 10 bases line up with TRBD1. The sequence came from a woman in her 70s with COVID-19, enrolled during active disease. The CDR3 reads CASSLGQGALGDTEAFF. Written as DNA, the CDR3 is TGCGCCAGCAGCTTGGGACAGGGGGCATTGGGAGACACTGAAGCTTTCTTT.